Included here is one T cell receptor (beta chain) sequence, with context. Its specificity is not known. The sample comes from a study of beta chain features in type 1 diabetes. Findings and limits, study-wide: Across all four CD4+ subsets, people with type 1 diabetes showed modestly shorter TCRB CDR3s.

Sampling consisted of one heparinised blood draw per donor, averaging around 120 mL. Using CD45RO/CCR7/CD25/CD127/CD95/CD27, CD4+ naive, central memory, regulatory and stem cell-like memory cells were sorted. V was shortened by 0 bases and J by 0 bases, with 6 bases between the two germline ends. The CDR3 consists of 14 residues. Germline CDR1 is SGHAT and CDR2 is FQNNGV. Isolated RNA was reverse transcribed in full, so expressed TCRB transcripts were sequenced. A few million reads, on average, came from each naive, central memory and regulatory T cell sample. The data were produced by immunoSEQ multiplex PCR, yet TCRdb's version contains in-frame clones alone and is incomplete. Among tens of thousands of clones listed, almost 50% were seen once.

The receptor comes from a man in his thirties or forties with type 1 diabetes. The chain has TRBV11-2 and TRBJ2-7; D not certain. The source material was central memory CD4+ T cells from blood. The CDR3 loop reads CASSLDIYSYEQYF. The CDR3 DNA is TGTGCCAGCAGCTTAGACATCTACTCCTACGAGCAGTACTTC.